These T cell receptor beta chains were read from a single sample in a study of regulatory T cells in long-lasting Graves disease. Via MiXCR, TCRdb re-called the multiplex PCR reads, giving one row per CDR3 protein. The sample includes 300,000 to 400,000 distinct CDR3 sequences, around a fifth of them seen just once. Sequenced material: peripheral blood mononuclear cells (PBMCs), taken when the disease was refractory, from a patient treated with antithyroid drugs. These receptors were collected from a female donor with Graves disease. Both conserved end residues are part of each CDR3. A D gene is named only where the DNA matches it firmly. Clone size is given for some rows only: seen once, a few or many times, or a class if the clone is expanded.

CDR3 | V | size | J | D
CASRPTGSGSTIYF | TRBV6-1 | NA | TRBJ1-3 | TRBD1
CASSELLASYGYTF | TRBV6-1 | few | TRBJ1-2 | NA
CSARDGDRGTEAFF | TRBV20-1 | many | TRBJ1-1 | TRBD1
CASRSTSGSTDTQYF | TRBV2 | NA | TRBJ2-3 | TRBD2
CASSFEGVGTEAFF | TRBV7-3 | many | TRBJ1-1 | NA
CASSARQGSQHF | TRBV19 | few | TRBJ1-5 | TRBD1
CASSLTREPWETQYF | TRBV7-3 | NA | TRBJ2-5 | TRBD2
CATSRTGPNQPQRF | TRBV24-1 | NA | TRBJ1-5 | TRBD1
CASSVTSGGPPDTQYF | TRBV6-1 | NA | TRBJ2-3 | TRBD2
CASSSAGGPQHF | TRBV7-9 | many | TRBJ1-5 | NA
CASSDYVWGQGGGNTIYF | TRBV2 | NA | TRBJ1-3 | TRBD1
CASSPGQGTQYF | TRBV13 | few | TRBJ2-5 | TRBD1
CSVEDGGAGTQYF | TRBV29-1 | few | TRBJ2-3 | NA
CATTSGSGNTGELFF | TRBV6-1 | many | TRBJ2-2 | TRBD2
CASSFPGQDQPQHF | TRBV7-9 | few | TRBJ1-5 | TRBD1
CASKPTGNYGYTF | TRBV19 | few | TRBJ1-2 | NA
CASSLGEGLGQYF | TRBV11-2 | many | TRBJ2-7 | TRBD2
CASSPWSGSYEQYF | TRBV27 | few | TRBJ2-7 | NA
CASSLVGPEAQYF | TRBV5-6 | NA | TRBJ2-3 | NA
CATSYRPTGGFYEQYF | TRBV3-1 | NA | TRBJ2-7 | TRBD1
CSVEGQDGYEQYF | TRBV29-1 | many | TRBJ2-7 | NA
CASSPPNGGEQYF | TRBV7-9 | NA | TRBJ2-7 | TRBD2
CASSAGERNTEAFF | TRBV5-1 | many | TRBJ1-1 | NA
CASSLGQGSTGELFF | TRBV7-9 | few | TRBJ2-2 | NA